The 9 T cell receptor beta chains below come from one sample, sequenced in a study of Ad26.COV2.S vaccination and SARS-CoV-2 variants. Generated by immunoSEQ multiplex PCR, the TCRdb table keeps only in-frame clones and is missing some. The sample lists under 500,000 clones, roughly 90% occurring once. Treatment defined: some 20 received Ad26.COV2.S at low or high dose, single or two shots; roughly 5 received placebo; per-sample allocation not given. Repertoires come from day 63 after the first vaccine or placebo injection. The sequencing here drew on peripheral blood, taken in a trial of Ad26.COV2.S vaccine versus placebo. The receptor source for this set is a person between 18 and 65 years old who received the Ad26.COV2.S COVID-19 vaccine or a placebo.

CDR3 residues: CASSPGLAGGSLETQYF. CDR3 in DNA: TGTGCCAGCAGCCCAGGACTAGCGGGGGGGAGTCTGGAGACCCAGTACTTC. This chain uses TRBV7-9 with TRBJ2-5; 15 bases line up with TRBD2. The CDR3 spans 17 residues. V was pared by 5 bases and J by 5 bases, with 9 bases of the junction left unmatched. Germline V gives CDR1 SEHNR, CDR2 FQNEAQ (reference sequence).

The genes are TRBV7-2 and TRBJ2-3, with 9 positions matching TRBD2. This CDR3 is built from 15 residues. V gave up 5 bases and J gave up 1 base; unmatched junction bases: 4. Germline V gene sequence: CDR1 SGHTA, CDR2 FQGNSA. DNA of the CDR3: TGTGCCAGCAGCCCGTGGACTAGCGGCACAGATACGCAGTATTTT. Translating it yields CASSPWTSGTDTQYF.

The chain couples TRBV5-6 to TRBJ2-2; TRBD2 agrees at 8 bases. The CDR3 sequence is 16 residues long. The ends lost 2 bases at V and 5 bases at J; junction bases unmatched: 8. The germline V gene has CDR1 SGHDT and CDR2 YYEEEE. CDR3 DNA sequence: TGTGCCAGCAGCTTCATGGGAGCGGGGGTTACCGGGGAGCTGTTTTTT. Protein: CASSFMGAGVTGELFF.

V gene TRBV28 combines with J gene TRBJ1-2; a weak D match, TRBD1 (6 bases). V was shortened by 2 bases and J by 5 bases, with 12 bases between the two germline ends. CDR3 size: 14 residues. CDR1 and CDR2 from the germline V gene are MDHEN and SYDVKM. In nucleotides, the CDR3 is TGTGCCAGCAGTTTAATTGGGGGCTGGTATGGCTACACCTTC. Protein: CASSLIGGWYGYTF.

For the CDR3, the DNA is TGTGCCAGCAGCTTGGGTCGAATAACTAGCGGCACAGATACGCAGTATTTT. Translating gives CASSLGRITSGTDTQYF. V usage is TRBV5-8 and J usage is TRBJ2-3; 7 bases line up with TRBD2. With 0 bases clipped from V and 1 base from J, the junction kept 8 bases outside the gene matches. The CDR3 covers 17 residues. Germline loops: CDR1 SGHTS, CDR2 YDEGEE.

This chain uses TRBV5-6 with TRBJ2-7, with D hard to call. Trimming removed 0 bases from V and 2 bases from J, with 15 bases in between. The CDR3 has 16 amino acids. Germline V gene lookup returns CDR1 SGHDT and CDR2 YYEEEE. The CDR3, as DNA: TGTGCCAGCAGCTTGGCCCCATCTGACCCAACCTACGAGCAGTACTTC. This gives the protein CASSLAPSDPTYEQYF.

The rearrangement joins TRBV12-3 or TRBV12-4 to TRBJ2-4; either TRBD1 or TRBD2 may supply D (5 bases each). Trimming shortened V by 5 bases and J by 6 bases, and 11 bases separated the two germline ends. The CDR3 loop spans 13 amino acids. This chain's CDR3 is CASSPGPRNIQYF. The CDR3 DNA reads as TGTGCCAGCAGTCCGGGACCCAGAAACATTCAGTACTTC.

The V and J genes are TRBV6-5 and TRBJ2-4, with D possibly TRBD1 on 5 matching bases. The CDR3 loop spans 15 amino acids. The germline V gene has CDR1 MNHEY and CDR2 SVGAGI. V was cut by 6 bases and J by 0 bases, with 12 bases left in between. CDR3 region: CASRISRVAKNIQYF. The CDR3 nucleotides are TGTGCCAGCAGGATTTCCAGGGTAGCCAAAAACATTCAGTACTTC.

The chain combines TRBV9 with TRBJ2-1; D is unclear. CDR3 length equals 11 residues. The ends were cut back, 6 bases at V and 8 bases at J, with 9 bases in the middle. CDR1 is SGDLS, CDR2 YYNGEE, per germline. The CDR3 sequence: CASISTDEQFF. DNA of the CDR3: TGTGCCAGCATCAGCACGGATGAGCAGTTCTTC.